This T cell receptor (beta chain) was documented in a study of shared clonotypes between healthy human individuals. Study context: CD8 memory received one plate per donor, CD8 naive two, CD4 memory three and CD4 naive three.

Of note for this clone: What it binds is unknown.

The germline V gene has CDR1 SQVTM and CDR2 ANQGSEA. The CDR3 consists of 11 residues. The V end was cut by 7 bases, the J end by 6 bases, with 10 bases between. Several immunoSEQ plates received, in even portions, the genomic DNA of each subset. Here immunoSEQ multiplex PCR was the method, and the copy in TCRdb shows in-frame clones only, minus some. The data contain about 1 million clones, approximately 70% of them singletons. Investigators divided CD4+ cells into CD45RA+ naive and CD45RA-negative memory subsets. Study conclusions and caveats: An effect of sequencing depth on clonotype sharing among donors was expected.

The sequenced sample was memory CD4+ T cells sorted from blood. Subset specified: CD45RA-negative fraction. The TCR was taken from a man aged 18 to 30 in good health. The V call is TRBV29-1, the J call TRBJ2-1; possibly TRBD1 for D (6 bases). The CDR3 loop is CSGGQINEQFF. The CDR3 DNA follows: TGCAGCGGAGGACAGATCAATGAGCAGTTCTTC.